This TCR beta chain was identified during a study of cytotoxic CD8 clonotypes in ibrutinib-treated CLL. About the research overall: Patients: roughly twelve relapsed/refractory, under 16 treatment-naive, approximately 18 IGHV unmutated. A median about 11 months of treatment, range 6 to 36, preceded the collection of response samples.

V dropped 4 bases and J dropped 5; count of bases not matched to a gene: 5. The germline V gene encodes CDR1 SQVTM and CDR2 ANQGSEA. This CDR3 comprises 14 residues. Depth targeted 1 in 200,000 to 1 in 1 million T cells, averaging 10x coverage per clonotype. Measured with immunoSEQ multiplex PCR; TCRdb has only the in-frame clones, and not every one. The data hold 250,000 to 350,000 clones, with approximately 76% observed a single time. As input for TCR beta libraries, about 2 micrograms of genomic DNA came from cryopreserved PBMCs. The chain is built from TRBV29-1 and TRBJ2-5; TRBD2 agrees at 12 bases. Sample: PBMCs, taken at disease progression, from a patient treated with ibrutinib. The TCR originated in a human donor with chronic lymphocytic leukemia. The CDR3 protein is CSVGLAGVRETQYF. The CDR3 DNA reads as TGCAGCGTTGGACTAGCGGGAGTTAGGGAGACCCAGTACTTC.